Following are 27 T cell receptor beta chains from one sample sequenced in a study of T-cell memory formation after mild COVID-19. TCRdb itself ran the 5' RACE reads through MiXCR, one entry per CDR3 protein. In the table there are about 470,000 distinct CDR3 sequences, over 15% of which are singletons. Material: PBMCs or a T cell subset sorted from them (not recorded which). These receptors were collected from an adult woman who had mild COVID-19 (a few samples of this study predate the infection). Cell type and time point are not known.

Written as DNA, the CDR3 is TGCGCCAGCATGAACAGGGACACCGGGGAGCTGTTTTTT. Its translation: CASMNRDTGELFF. The genes are TRBV5-1 and TRBJ2-2, with D possibly being TRBD1 (6 bases). Germline V gene lookup returns CDR1 SGHRS and CDR2 YFSETQ. The CDR3 sequence is 13 residues long. V shed 6 bases and J shed 3 bases, with 9 bases lying between them.

V is TRBV29-1 and J is TRBJ2-3; D might be TRBD2 (7 bases). This CDR3 has 16 residues. V lost 2 bases, J lost 4 bases, and 19 bases lay in between. Germline lookup yields CDR1 SQVTM and CDR2 ANQGSEA. As DNA, the CDR3 is TGCAGCGTTGAACTCGATCGGGGGGCGCCTTCAGATACGCAGTATTTT. It specifies CSVELDRGAPSDTQYF.

This clonotype was recorded a few times. The chain links TRBV20-1 to TRBJ2-5; D unclear. The length of the CDR3 is 13 residues. CDR1 is DFQATT, CDR2 SNEGSKA, per germline (reference sequence). Trimming took 3 bases from V and 1 from J, leaving 9 bases between them. Written as DNA, the CDR3 is TGCAGTGCTAGTTCGCTAACCCAAGAGACCCAGTACTTC. Translated: CSASSLTQETQYF.

V and J are TRBV6-1 and TRBJ2-7, with 12 bases matching TRBD2. V shed 6 bases, J shed 0 bases, and the junction held 3 bases outside the gene matches. Germline CDR1 reads MNHNS; CDR2 reads SASEGT. The CDR3 is 15 residues long. Here the CDR3 DNA reads TGTGCCAGCAGCGTACTAGCGGGGGGCTCCTACGAGCAGTACTTC. Translating gives CASSVLAGGSYEQYF.

The rearrangement uses TRBV9 and TRBJ1-1, with 7 bases identical to TRBD1. V lost 0 bases to trimming and J lost 3 bases; unmatched junction nucleotides: 5. This CDR3 is 15 amino acids long. Germline values: CDR1 SGDLS, CDR2 YYNGEE. The CDR3 loop is CASSVVTGMDTEAFF. CDR3 sequence (DNA): TGTGCCAGCAGCGTAGTGACAGGGATGGACACTGAAGCTTTCTTT.

This clonotype occurred a few times. This rearrangement joins TRBV9 to TRBJ2-7; D remains unclear. Germline assignment: CDR1 SGDLS and CDR2 YYNGEE. The germline V and J ends were trimmed by 1 base and 2 bases, with 10 bases remaining between them. The CDR3 contains 14 residues. The CDR3 sequence: CASSVSSRPYEQYF. The CDR3 DNA is TGTGCCAGCAGCGTAAGTAGCAGACCCTACGAGCAGTACTTC.

For the CDR3, the DNA is TGCGCCAGCAGCCAAGGAGCCCGCGACACTGAAGCTTTCTTT. Its protein is CASSQGARDTEAFF. This rearrangement joins TRBV4-1 to TRBJ1-1; D is unclear. Germline V lookup: CDR1 MGHRA, CDR2 YSYEKL. The CDR3 sequence is 14 residues long. Trimming stripped 1 base from V and 3 bases from J, with 9 bases between.

This clonotype was counted a single time. The chain recombines TRBV7-8 with TRBJ1-1; TRBD1 matches at 9 bases. Germline V lookup: CDR1 SGHVS, CDR2 FQNEAQ. The CDR3 totals 16 residues. V lost 10 bases and J lost 1; bases outside the gene matches: 13. The CDR3 coding sequence is TGTGCCACCCTGGACAGGGGAAGAAGTCCGAACACTGAAGCTTTCTTT. This encodes CATLDRGRSPNTEAFF.

The chain is built from TRBV7-6 and TRBJ2-5; 13 bases fit TRBD2. This CDR3 is built from 19 residues. With V trimmed by 5 bases and J by 1 base, 13 bases remained unmatched. Germline V gene sequence: CDR1 SGHVS, CDR2 FNYEAQ. CDR3 protein: CASSLSLRLAGGPQETQYF. CDR3 bases: TGTGCCAGCAGCCTAAGCCTACGACTAGCGGGGGGCCCCCAAGAGACCCAGTACTTC.

V is TRBV6-5 and J is TRBJ2-7; D possibly corresponds to TRBD2 (6 bases). Trimming took off 2 bases at V and 2 bases at J, with 10 bases between the two ends. The CDR3 has 14 residues. Germline V lookup: CDR1 MNHEY, CDR2 SVGAGI. CDR3 sequence: CASSYDGLTYEQYF. CDR3 DNA sequence: TGTGCCAGCAGTTACGACGGACTAACCTACGAGCAGTACTTC.

The chain uses TRBV6-2 or TRBV6-3 and TRBJ2-1; D is possibly TRBD2 (6 bases). The germline V gene encodes CDR1 MNHEY and CDR2 SVGEGT. CDR3 length: 15 amino acids. V shed 4 bases and J shed 10 bases, with 20 bases lying between them. DNA for the CDR3: TGTGCCAGCAGTTCGACGGGAGTCAAATCTCGGGAGCAGTTCTTC. Its translation is CASSSTGVKSREQFF.

This clonotype appeared a few times. The chain joins TRBV19 to TRBJ2-1; D not certain. This CDR3 comprises 13 residues. CDR1 is LNHDA and CDR2 is SQIVND in the germline V gene (reference sequence). Between the trimmed V and J ends, which lost 7 bases and 3 bases, there was a span of 10 bases. This chain's CDR3 is CASTTGVYNEQFF. CDR3 DNA: TGTGCCAGTACAACCGGAGTCTACAATGAGCAGTTCTTC.

V is TRBV7-9 and J is TRBJ2-7; weak D call: TRBD2 (6 bases). This CDR3 contains 14 residues. Germline CDR1 reads SEHNR; CDR2 reads FQNEAQ (reference sequence). Trimming took 4 bases from V and 2 from J, leaving 12 bases between them. This chain's CDR3 is CASSSSRETYEQYF. For the CDR3, the DNA is TGTGCCAGCAGCTCGTCGCGGGAAACCTACGAGCAGTACTTC.

This clonotype has a handful of counts. The chain couples TRBV27 to TRBJ2-7; D uncertain. Germline CDR1 MNHEY, CDR2 SMNVEV (reference sequence). V shed 5 bases and J shed 3 bases, with 11 bases lying between them. The CDR3 is 13 amino acids. The CDR3 here is CASSTRLGYEQYF. CDR3 coding DNA: TGTGCCAGCAGTACTCGATTAGGCTACGAGCAGTACTTC.

This clonotype has just a few counts. This sequence joins TRBV24-1 and TRBJ2-1, with TRBD2 matching over 7 bases. Per the germline V gene, CDR1 is KGHDR and CDR2 is SFDVKD. The V gene end was trimmed by 9 bases and the J gene end by 1 base; junction bases not matched to a gene: 2. The CDR3 length is 13 residues. DNA of the CDR3: TGTGCCACCCAGGGACTATCCTACAATGAGCAGTTCTTC. This codes for CATQGLSYNEQFF.

The chain carries TRBV25-1 and TRBJ2-3; D unresolved. Germline lookup yields CDR1 MGHDK and CDR2 SYGVNS. Trimming shortened V by 4 bases and J by 4 bases, and 12 bases separated the two germline ends. This CDR3 comprises 14 residues. In nucleotides, the CDR3 is TGTGCCAGCAGTGGCAGGTTCGGCGCAGATACGCAGTATTTT. It specifies CASSGRFGADTQYF.

The table lists this clonotype with a few counts. The V gene is TRBV12-3 or TRBV12-4, the J gene TRBJ2-4; the D gene is possibly TRBD1 (6 bases). The CDR3 extends over 15 amino acids. Trimming removed 6 bases from V and 2 bases from J, with 14 bases in between. Written as DNA, the CDR3 is TGTGCCAGCAGCCTTACAGGGTTAACCAAAAACATTCAGTACTTC. Residues: CASSLTGLTKNIQYF.

This clonotype was picked up a small number of times. The chain couples TRBV4-1 to TRBJ1-2, with TRBD1 as a possible D gene (5 bases). The CDR3 spans 14 residues. From germline, CDR1 is MGHRA and CDR2 YSYEKL. V lost 3 bases and J lost 2, with 10 bases in between. The CDR3 region is CASSHGGLNYGYTF. The CDR3 DNA is TGCGCCAGCAGCCACGGGGGTTTGAACTATGGCTACACCTTC.

The gene calls are TRBV11-2 and TRBJ2-7, with a weak D call TRBD2 (6 bases). The length of the CDR3 is 15 residues. The V end was cut by 6 bases, the J end by 0 bases, with 15 bases between. In germline, CDR1 is SGHAT, CDR2 FQNNGV. CDR3: CASRPPGRSSYEQYF. The CDR3 nucleotides read TGTGCCAGCAGACCGCCGGGGAGGAGCTCCTACGAGCAGTACTTC.

This clonotype was detected only a few times. The V gene is TRBV5-1, the J gene TRBJ2-5; 10 bases map to TRBD2. Germline V gives CDR1 SGHRS, CDR2 YFSETQ. CDR3 length: 15 amino acids. With 4 bases clipped from V and 5 bases from J, the junction kept 8 bases outside the gene matches. CDR3 nucleotide sequence: TGCGCCAGCAGCCTCCAGCGGGGGGGCAGGGAGACCCAGTACTTC. Translation: CASSLQRGGRETQYF.

This clonotype was detected only a few times. The CDR3 DNA is TGTGCCAGCAGCCAAGTAACGGGTCCCCTTCGCAATGGCTACACCTTC. It is translated as CASSQVTGPLRNGYTF. This rearrangement joins TRBV14 to TRBJ1-2; no firm D call. This CDR3 contains 16 residues. The germline gives CDR1 SGHDN, CDR2 FVKESK. The ends were cut back, 1 base at V and 6 bases at J, with 18 bases in the middle. Together with reference TRBV14 and TRBJ1-2, the CDR3 gives the full variable domain: EAGVTQFPSHSVIEKGQTVTLRCDPISGHDNLYWYRRVMGKEIKFLLHFVKESKQDESGMPNNRFLAERTGGTYSTLKVQPAELEDSGVYFCASSQVTGPLRNGYTFGSGTRLTVV.

With regard to this clonotype: An end of the junction differs from the germline gene, which may be a read error. The gene calls are TRBV20-1 and TRBJ1-4; no firm D call. This CDR3 comprises 15 residues. CDR1 and CDR2 from the germline V gene are DFQATT and SNEGSKA (reference sequence). The CDR3 region is CSDRDSRGWDEKLFF. CDR3 DNA: TGCAGTGATAGAGATTCCCGGGGTTGGGATGAAAAACTGTTTTTT.

This clonotype has a handful of counts. The genes are TRBV18 and TRBJ2-3; D unclear. Germline V CDR1 and CDR2: KGHSH, LQKENI. The CDR3 spans 14 residues. V shed 5 bases and J shed 2 bases, with 11 bases lying between them. CDR3 in amino acids: CASSLSTVTDTQYF. The CDR3 DNA sequence: TGTGCCAGCTCATTAAGCACCGTCACAGATACGCAGTATTTT.

The rearrangement links TRBV15 to TRBJ2-7, with TRBD1 as a possible D gene (6 bases). Germline V gene data show CDR1 as LNHNV and CDR2 as YYDKDF (reference sequence). This CDR3 spans 15 amino acids. V gave up 0 bases and J gave up 0 bases, with 9 bases separating them. CDR3 sequence reads: CATSRDQGSSYEQYF. The CDR3 DNA reads TGTGCCACCAGCAGAGATCAGGGGAGCTCCTACGAGCAGTACTTC.

This clonotype was found a few times. The chain employs TRBV13 and TRBJ2-2; 8 bases map to TRBD2. Germline V lookup: CDR1 PRHDT, CDR2 FYEKMQ (reference sequence). With V trimmed by 3 bases and J by 6 bases, 9 bases remained unmatched. The CDR3 covers 16 residues. The CDR3 loop reads CASSFGGTRPPGELFF. CDR3 coding DNA: TGTGCCAGCAGCTTTGGGGGGACTAGACCACCCGGGGAGCTGTTTTTT.

This clonotype has only a few counts. The CDR3 DNA reads as TGTGCCAGCAGCGTATATAGCGGGGCGAACACCGGGGAGCTGTTTTTT. Translation gives CASSVYSGANTGELFF. The chain employs TRBV9 and TRBJ2-2; 8 nucleotides align to TRBD2. Germline assignment: CDR1 SGDLS and CDR2 YYNGEE. Germline trimming cut 1 base from V and 0 bases from J; bases unmatched to any gene: 2. This CDR3 has 16 residues.

This clonotype showed up many times. The rearrangement uses TRBV12-3 or TRBV12-4 and TRBJ2-1; maybe TRBD1 (7 bases). This CDR3 has 15 amino acids. Deletions cut 5 bases from V and 8 bases from J, with 19 bases between. Written as DNA, the CDR3 is TGTGCCAGCAGTACCCGACAGGGTTGGGAGGATGAGCAGTTCTTC. Encoded protein: CASSTRQGWEDEQFF.